The present T cell receptor (beta chain) was sequenced within a study of T cell responses to AZD1222 COVID-19 vaccine. Assay: immunoSEQ multiplex PCR; the TCRdb copy retains only in-frame clones and omits some. The sample carries around 120,000 clones, 80% to 95% recorded once. Sequences were derived from peripheral blood, sampled on day 0 of AZD1222 vaccination. The receptor's source is an adult in good health.

The CDR3 loop reads CASSDAPNYGYTF. The CDR3 DNA sequence: TGTGCCAGCAGCGATGCCCCCAACTATGGCTACACCTTC. The V gene is TRBV7-9, the J gene TRBJ1-2; no definite D call. The ends were cut back, 5 bases at V and 2 bases at J, with 9 bases in the middle. The germline V gene has CDR1 SEHNR and CDR2 FQNEAQ (reference sequence). This CDR3 has 13 amino acids.